This passage covers 24 T cell receptor beta chains from one sample sequenced in a study of blood T cell repertoires in COVID-19. The data were produced by immunoSEQ multiplex PCR, yet TCRdb's version contains in-frame clones alone and is incomplete. Among just over 300,000 clones listed, roughly 89% were seen once. Specimen: PBMCs or T cells enriched from blood (not recorded which). Receptor source: a woman aged 18-35 years with acute COVID-19.

The J gene is TRBJ2-7, the V gene TRBV28; D is unresolved. The CDR3 runs to 14 residues. The V and J ends lost 3 bases and 4 bases respectively, with 13 bases between them. From germline, CDR1 is MDHEN and CDR2 SYDVKM. The CDR3 sequence: CASSLVGNYYEQYF. CDR3 DNA: TGTGCCAGCAGTTTGGTCGGTAACTATTACGAGCAGTACTTC.

This clone has just one count. The chain uses TRBV19 and TRBJ1-6; D may be TRBD1 (6 bases). The CDR3 runs 14 residues. Trimming removed 8 bases at V and 5 bases at J, with 13 bases between. Looked up from germline, CDR1 is LNHDA and CDR2 is SQIVND (reference sequence). The CDR3, as DNA: TGTGCCAGTGCGAAGGGGGGGGATAATTCACCCCTCCACTTT. This translates into CASAKGGDNSPLHF.

The CDR3 region is CASSPQHGTGSPEQYF. Written as DNA, the CDR3 is TGTGCCAGCAGCCCCCAACACGGGACAGGGTCTCCGGAGCAGTACTTC. The rearrangement links TRBV3-1 (or the pseudogene TRBV3-2) to TRBJ2-7; TRBD1 agrees at 9 bases. This CDR3 contains 16 residues. Germline V CDR1 and CDR2: LGHDT, YNNKEL (reference sequence). V was clipped by 4 bases and J by 7 bases; unmatched bases: 14.

This clone was observed a single time. V is TRBV12-2 and J is TRBJ2-7; the table's D call, TRBD1, has no DNA check behind it. TRBV12-2 is assigned pseudogene status. CDR3 length: 14 amino acids. CDR3 bases: TGTGCAAGTCGCTTAGACAGGGGGGACTACGAGCAGTACTTC. Translation gives CASRLDRGDYEQYF.

The rearrangement joins TRBV5-1 to TRBJ2-7; 10 positions match TRBD1. V dropped 0 bases and J dropped 6; count of bases not matched to a gene: 3. The CDR3 length is 14 residues. Germline assignment: CDR1 SGHRS and CDR2 YFSETQ. CDR3 sequence reads: CASSLGQGASEQYF. The CDR3 region has the DNA TGCGCCAGCAGCTTGGGACAGGGGGCTAGCGAGCAGTACTTC.

The CDR3 bases are TGTGCCAGCAGCTTAAACGCGGCGGGGGTGGGACTAGCGAACAATGAGCAGTTCTTC. Translated, it gives CASSLNAAGVGLANNEQFF. The gene calls are TRBV7-3 and TRBJ2-1; 10 positions match TRBD2. The junction had 14 bases not matched to a gene; V was cut back by 1 base and J by 5 bases. Germline assignment: CDR1 SGHTA and CDR2 FQGTGA. The CDR3 covers 19 residues.

This clone was seen only once. The gene calls are TRBV21-1 and TRBJ1-2. TRBV21-1 is a documented pseudogene. The CDR3 extends over 22 amino acids. This CDR3 reads CASSKELGEVRLEGPLNYGYTF. For the CDR3, the DNA is TGTGCCAGCAGCAAAGAATTAGGAGAGGTACGGCTGGAGGGGCCCCTTAACTATGGCTACACCTTC.

The V call is TRBV19, the J call TRBJ2-7; the D gene is possibly TRBD1 (6 bases). The CDR3 totals 15 residues. Germline loops: CDR1 LNHDA, CDR2 SQIVND (reference sequence). The ends were cut back, 1 base at V and 2 bases at J, with 12 bases in the middle. CDR3 amino acids: CASSIGPTGTYEQYF. CDR3 sequence (DNA): TGTGCCAGTAGTATAGGCCCCACAGGGACCTACGAGCAGTACTTC.

The rearrangement links TRBV27 to TRBJ1-5; 8 bases line up with TRBD1. V shed 1 base, J shed 0 bases, and the junction held 8 bases outside the gene matches. This CDR3 region has 18 residues. Germline V gene data show CDR1 as MNHEY and CDR2 as SMNVEV (reference sequence). The CDR3 sequence is CASSLYGDRYHSNQPQHF. CDR3 DNA sequence: TGTGCCAGCAGTTTATATGGGGACAGGTACCATAGCAATCAGCCCCAGCATTTT.

The rearrangement uses TRBV9 and TRBJ2-2, with 8 bases identical to TRBD1. The CDR3 has 15 amino acids. V lost 3 bases, J lost 2 bases, and 3 bases stayed unmatched. The germline CDR1 and CDR2 sequences are SGDLS and YYNGEE. CDR3 bases: TGTGCCAGCAGCGAGGACAGGGAAAACACCGGGGAGCTGTTTTTT. It is translated as CASSEDRENTGELFF.

This clone was counted only a few times. The V and J genes are TRBV30 and TRBJ1-5; D unclear. Trimming left V 2 bases short and J 9 bases short, with 14 bases between. The CDR3 loop spans 13 amino acids. CDR1 GTSNPN and CDR2 SVGIG come from the germline V gene (reference sequence). The CDR3 nucleotides read TGTGCCTGGAGTCCCTCCCCGGCGGGGCCCCAGCATTTT. Its translation: CAWSPSPAGPQHF.

This clone was seen a single time. V is TRBV19 and J is TRBJ1-1, with D uncertain. This CDR3 comprises 15 residues. Germline V gives CDR1 LNHDA, CDR2 SQIVND (reference sequence). V dropped 4 bases and J dropped 4 bases, with 16 bases sitting between them. CDR3 in DNA: TGTGCCAGTAGTACACACTCCGGGTCCCGCACTGAAGCTTTCTTT. This codes for CASSTHSGSRTEAFF.

The V call is TRBV7-9, the J call TRBJ2-1; D is perhaps TRBD2 (6 bases). This CDR3 has 15 amino acids. V was cut by 0 bases and J by 5 bases, with 11 bases left in between. Looked up from germline, CDR1 is SEHNR and CDR2 is FQNEAQ (reference sequence). CDR3 nucleotides: TGTGCCAGCAGCTTAGCAGCGGGTGAGAACAATGAGCAGTTCTTC. Its translation: CASSLAAGENNEQFF.

This clone occurred once. V and J are TRBV24-1 and TRBJ2-1, with TRBD2 identical over 12 bases. There are 20 residues in the CDR3. CDR1 and CDR2 (germline): KGHDR, SFDVKD. Trimming took 4 bases from V and 0 from J; bases not matched to a gene: 12. The CDR3 DNA reads as TGTGCCACCAGTGACCCCGCCGGACTAGCGGGATCCGGCTCCTACAATGAGCAGTTCTTC. This gives the protein CATSDPAGLAGSGSYNEQFF.

The chain couples TRBV7-2 to TRBJ2-3; D is perhaps TRBD1 (5 bases). Per germline, CDR1 SGHTA and CDR2 FQGNSA. The V end lost 4 bases, the J end lost 0 bases, and 11 bases lay between the germline ends. The CDR3 is made up of 15 amino acids. Written as DNA, the CDR3 is TGTGCCAGCAGCTGGGCTCAGGGTAGCACAGATACGCAGTATTTT. Its translation is CASSWAQGSTDTQYF.

This chain links TRBV11-2 with TRBJ2-3; 10 bases are shared with TRBD2. Germline V gene sequence: CDR1 SGHAT, CDR2 FQNNGV. CDR3 length equals 16 residues. Unmatched junction bases numbered 12, after V lost 6 bases and J lost 6 bases. CDR3 loop: CASRLGPGSGGDTQYF. The CDR3 DNA follows: TGTGCCAGCAGATTGGGCCCTGGTAGCGGGGGGGATACGCAGTATTTT.

This CDR3 reads CASSGTQNTEAFF. In DNA, the CDR3 is TGTGCCAGCAGCGGGACACAGAACACTGAAGCTTTCTTT. V gene TRBV2 combines with J gene TRBJ1-1; TRBD1 is a possible D gene (6 bases). The CDR3 totals 13 residues. Germline loops: CDR1 SNHLY, CDR2 FYNNEI. V lost 6 bases and J lost 1, with 9 bases in between.

The chain combines TRBV7-9 with TRBJ2-3; D not certain. V lost 0 bases, J lost 1 base, and 5 bases lay in between. In germline, CDR1 is SEHNR, CDR2 FQNEAQ (reference sequence). The CDR3 loop spans 14 amino acids. CDR3 sequence: CASSLASGTDTQYF. As DNA, the CDR3 is TGTGCCAGCAGCTTAGCTTCCGGCACAGATACGCAGTATTTT. The full variable domain, completed using reference TRBV7-9 and TRBJ2-3, is DTGVSQNPRHKITKRGQNVTFRCDPISEHNRLYWYRQTLGQGPEFLTYFQNEAQLEKSRLLSDRFSAERPKGSFSTLEIQRTEQGDSAMYLCASSLASGTDTQYFGPGTRLTVL.

This clone appeared a single time. The chain uses TRBV5-1 and TRBJ2-2, with D tentatively TRBD1 (5 bases). Germline assignment: CDR1 SGHRS and CDR2 YFSETQ. V gave up 4 bases and J gave up 1 base, with 11 bases separating them. This CDR3 region has 15 residues. The CDR3 nucleotides are TGCGCCAGCAGCCCAGGGTTCGAGAACACCGGGGAGCTGTTTTTT. Its protein is CASSPGFENTGELFF.

The rearrangement links TRBV28 to TRBJ2-7, with TRBD1 matching 7 bases. The germline gives CDR1 MDHEN, CDR2 SYDVKM. This CDR3 spans 14 amino acids. After removal of 8 bases from V and 2 bases from J, the junction contained 9 bases not matched to a gene. In DNA form, the CDR3 reads TGTGCCAGCGTCCGGGACAGAGCCACCTACGAGCAGTACTTC. This codes for CASVRDRATYEQYF.

The genes are TRBV5-4 and TRBJ1-1, with D unclear. V gave up 4 bases and J gave up 0 bases, with 10 bases separating them. Per germline, CDR1 SGHNT and CDR2 YYREEE (reference sequence). This CDR3 region has 14 residues. CDR3 coding DNA: TGTGCCAGCAGCCCCCAGAAACTGAACACTGAAGCTTTCTTT. Translated, it gives CASSPQKLNTEAFF.

V gene TRBV10-3 combines with J gene TRBJ1-3, with D possibly TRBD1 on 5 matching bases. The CDR3 runs to 16 residues. Deletions cut 3 bases from V and 0 bases from J, with 12 bases between. In germline, CDR1 is ENHRY, CDR2 SYGVKD. The CDR3 coding sequence is TGTGCCATCAGTGATTACATGACAGACTCTGGAAACACCATATATTTT. Translated, it gives CAISDYMTDSGNTIYF.

The chain recombines TRBV27 with TRBJ2-7, with a possible D match to TRBD1 (6 bases). Germline CDR1 reads MNHEY; CDR2 reads SMNVEV (reference sequence). Trimming removed 5 bases at V and 2 bases at J, with 16 bases between. CDR3 size: 15 residues. In DNA, the CDR3 is TGTGCCAGCAGTGCAACAGGGATAATGACCTACGAGCAGTACTTC. Its translation: CASSATGIMTYEQYF.

This clone was seen a single time. This chain connects TRBV9 to TRBJ1-2, with 8 bases fitting TRBD1. Germline CDR1 reads SGDLS; CDR2 reads YYNGEE. The CDR3 runs to 15 residues. Trimming removed 1 base from V and 7 bases from J; junction bases left unmatched: 9. CDR3 nucleotides: TGTGCCAGCAGCGTAACGGGGCAGGGGGCGGCTGGCTACACCTTC. Protein sequence: CASSVTGQGAAGYTF.